This TCR beta chain was recorded in a study of cytomegalovirus exposure and HLA in healthy donors. Study-level results: According to reports, the classifier identified cytomegalovirus status with high specificity and sensitivity.

As to this clone: Its specificity is unknown.

Libraries were prepared by immunoSEQ multiplex PCR; TCRdb keeps only in-frame clonotypes and omits some of them. The data show about 160,000 clones, around 89% seen once. Per germline, CDR1 SGHNT and CDR2 YYREEE (reference sequence). V lost 1 base, J lost 0 bases, and 7 bases lay in between. The CDR3 has 15 residues. The source of this sequence is a man aged 18 to 29 in good health and CMV-seronegative. Source material: PBMCs. The rearrangement uses TRBV5-4 and TRBJ1-4, with no clear D. The CDR3 sequence is CASSLSSATNEKLFF. The DNA for the CDR3 is TGTGCCAGCAGCTTGTCGTCGGCAACTAATGAAAAACTGTTTTTT.